Below are 8 T cell receptor beta chains sequenced from a single sample in a study of cytomegalovirus exposure and HLA in healthy donors. A multiplex PCR was run with 60 Vbeta primers and 13 Jbeta primers. Produced via immunoSEQ multiplex PCR; TCRdb's table is partial and in-frame only. The repertoire holds 130,000 or so clones, approximately 74% seen once, with about 4.3% in the top ten. Sequences were obtained from PBMCs. These receptors came from a man between 18 and 29 years old in good health and CMV-seropositive.

This chain links TRBV4-1 with TRBJ2-1; 8 nucleotides match TRBD1. Germline V gene lookup returns CDR1 MGHRA and CDR2 YSYEKL. V lost 2 bases, J lost 1 base, and 10 bases stayed unmatched. The CDR3 runs to 18 residues. The CDR3 protein is CASSQLYPRGPSYNEQFF. CDR3 DNA: TGCGCCAGCAGCCAACTCTATCCCAGGGGGCCATCCTACAATGAGCAGTTCTTC.

This sequence joins TRBV7-9 and TRBJ1-4, with a weak D call TRBD1 (6 bases). CDR1 is SEHNR, CDR2 FQNEAQ, per germline (reference sequence). Between the trimmed V and J ends, which lost 5 bases and 6 bases, there was a span of 22 bases. This CDR3 has 17 amino acids. CDR3 loop: CASSPPQGTQVHEKLFF. In nucleotides, the CDR3 is TGTGCCAGCAGCCCCCCCCAGGGGACCCAAGTTCATGAAAAACTGTTTTTT.

The chain is built from TRBV7-9 and TRBJ2-2; no reliable D call. This CDR3 has 13 residues. Germline V gene sequence: CDR1 SEHNR, CDR2 FQNEAQ (reference sequence). The V end lost 0 bases, the J end lost 7 bases, and 6 bases lay between the germline ends. The chain's CDR3 is CASSLAPDGELFF. The CDR3 bases are TGTGCCAGCAGCTTAGCGCCAGACGGGGAGCTGTTTTTT.

This rearrangement joins TRBV28 to TRBJ1-4, with 11 positions matching TRBD1. After removal of 6 bases from V and 10 bases from J, the junction contained 4 bases not matched to a gene. The CDR3 length is 13 residues. CDR1 is MDHEN, CDR2 SYDVKM, per germline. Here the CDR3 DNA reads TGTGCCAGCAGGATGGGACAGGGGGGAAAACTGTTTTTT. Amino acids: CASRMGQGGKLFF.

J is TRBJ2-1 and V is TRBV14, with D maybe TRBD1 (5 bases). V lost 3 bases, J lost 1 base, and 13 bases lay in between. The CDR3 totals 16 residues. Germline CDR1 SGHDN, CDR2 FVKESK. CDR3 region: CASSHSPKGSYNEQFF. In DNA, the CDR3 is TGTGCCAGCAGCCACTCCCCTAAGGGGTCCTACAATGAGCAGTTCTTC.

The chain links TRBV5-1 to TRBJ2-1; TRBD1 aligns across 8 bases. V lost 4 bases, J lost 3 bases, and 9 bases stayed unmatched. This CDR3 region has 16 residues. Germline V lookup: CDR1 SGHRS, CDR2 YFSETQ. CDR3 nucleotide sequence: TGCGCCAGCAGCATAGGGGGACAGGCTGGCTACAATGAGCAGTTCTTC. This codes for CASSIGGQAGYNEQFF.

The J gene is TRBJ2-1, the V gene TRBV19; D possibly corresponds to TRBD1 (6 bases). Trimming pared 5 bases from V and 5 bases from J, leaving 13 bases between. This CDR3 is 14 amino acids long. Germline loops: CDR1 LNHDA, CDR2 SQIVND (reference sequence). For the CDR3, the DNA is TGTGCCAGTAGTGGCAGGGGAGTCAACAATGAGCAGTTCTTC. Protein sequence: CASSGRGVNNEQFF.

There are a few counts of this clone. The chain employs TRBV5-1 and TRBJ2-7; tentatively, D is TRBD1 (6 bases). Germline V gene data show CDR1 as SGHRS and CDR2 as YFSETQ. CDR3 length: 15 amino acids. V lost 4 bases, J lost 0 bases, and 14 bases lay in between. CDR3 protein: CASSRRQVGSYEQYF. The DNA for the CDR3 is TGCGCCAGCAGCCGCCGACAGGTTGGCTCCTACGAGCAGTACTTC.